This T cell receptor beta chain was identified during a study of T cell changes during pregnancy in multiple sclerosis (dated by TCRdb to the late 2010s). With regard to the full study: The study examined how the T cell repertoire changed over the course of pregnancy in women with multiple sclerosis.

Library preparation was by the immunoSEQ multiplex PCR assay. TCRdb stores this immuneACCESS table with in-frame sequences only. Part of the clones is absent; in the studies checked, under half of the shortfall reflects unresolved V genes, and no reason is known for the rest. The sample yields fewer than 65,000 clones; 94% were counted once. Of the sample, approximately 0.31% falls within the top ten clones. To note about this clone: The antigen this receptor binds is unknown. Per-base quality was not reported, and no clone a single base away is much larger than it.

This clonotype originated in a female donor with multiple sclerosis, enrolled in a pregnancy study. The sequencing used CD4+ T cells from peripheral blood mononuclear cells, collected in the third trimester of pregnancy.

The CDR3 reads as follows: CASSWTVQETQYF. Read as DNA, the sequence is TGTGCCAGCAGCTGGACAGTTCAAGAGACCCAGTACTTC. This chain is built from TRBV7-2 and TRBJ2-5; perhaps TRBD1 is the D gene, with 6 bases matching. The V and J ends are trimmed by 4 bases and 2 bases, leaving 8 bases between them. The CDR3 numbers 13 residues from cysteine through phenylalanine. Just the 39-base CDR3 DNA is kept, in frame starting at base 1. Per the germline V gene, SGHTA is the CDR1 and FQGNSA is the CDR2.